The 4 T cell receptor beta chains given below trace back to one sample, sequenced in a study of T cells after yellow fever vaccination. Using its own MiXCR run on the 5' RACE reads, TCRdb lists one record per CDR3 protein. The sample records under 150,000 distinct CDR3 sequences, about 15% being singletons. The material was CD8+ T cells sorted from PBMCs, obtained 5 days after the yellow fever booster vaccination. These TCRs come from a man aged 18 to 30 who received the YFV17D yellow fever vaccine.

V and J are TRBV28 and TRBJ2-6; 8 bases are a match to TRBD1. Unmatched junction bases numbered 5, after V lost 3 bases and J lost 4 bases. The CDR3 spans 16 residues. Looked up from germline, CDR1 is MDHEN and CDR2 is SYDVKM. CDR3 amino acids: CASSLARGRGANVLTF. The DNA for the CDR3 is TGTGCCAGCAGTTTGGCCAGGGGGCGAGGGGCCAACGTCCTGACTTTC. Full variable domain (rest looked up from reference TRBV28 and TRBJ2-6): DVKVTQSSRYLVKRTGEKVFLECVQDMDHENMFWYRQDPGLGLRLIYFSYDVKMKEKGDIPEGYSVSREKKERFSLILESASTNQTSMYLCASSLARGRGANVLTFGAGSRLTVL.

On this clonotype: Just one base apart from a much larger clone, this may be a read error. This chain joins TRBV12-3 or TRBV12-4 and TRBJ2-7; perhaps TRBD2 as D (5 bases). This CDR3 region has 12 residues. The V end was cut by 3 bases, the J end by 2 bases, with 5 bases between. The CDR3 sequence is CASSLRAYEQYF. As DNA, the CDR3 is TGTGCCAGCAGTTTGCGGGCCTACGAGCAGTACTTC.

This clonotype came up many times. For the CDR3, the DNA is TGTGCCAGCAGCTTTGGACTGAACACTGAAGCTTTCTTT. Translation: CASSFGLNTEAFF. This chain joins TRBV11-2 and TRBJ1-1; unclear D gene. This CDR3 contains 13 residues. With 3 bases removed from V and 0 bases from J, the gap between germline ends came to 5 bases. In germline, CDR1 is SGHAT, CDR2 FQNNGV.

In this sample, this clonotype turned up many times. The chain is built from TRBV4-2 and TRBJ2-1, with 9 bases aligning to TRBD2. With V trimmed by 3 bases and J by 5 bases, 5 bases remained unmatched. The CDR3 consists of 15 residues. Germline CDR1 reads LGHNA; CDR2 reads YNFKEQ. The CDR3 here is CASSHVAGANNEQFF. The CDR3 bases are TGTGCCAGCAGCCACGTAGCGGGGGCCAACAATGAGCAGTTCTTC.